The 32 T cell receptor beta chains given below trace back to one sample, sequenced in a study of T cells in Graves' hyperthyroidism and ophthalmopathy. It was RNA transcripts that yielded the amplified TCR beta CDR3 regions. An initial round of RT-PCR targeting the TCR CDR3 relied on the HTBI primer set. TCRdb re-derived calls from the multiplex PCR reads in MiXCR, one entry per CDR3 protein. The data show about 360,000 distinct CDR3 sequences, roughly 19% seen once. Sequencing was done on a sample of blood. The receptors come from a woman aged 18-30 years with Graves' hyperthyroidism.

The sample holds many counts of this clonotype. The chain employs TRBV20-1 and TRBJ2-7; maybe TRBD1 (5 bases). The CDR3 runs to 14 residues. Per germline, CDR1 DFQATT and CDR2 SNEGSKA (reference sequence). V lost 0 bases, J lost 1 base, and 10 bases lay in between. In nucleotides, the CDR3 is TGCAGTGCTAGAGACAGGGTATGGTCCTACGAGCAGTACTTC. As protein: CSARDRVWSYEQYF.

This clonotype was picked up a small number of times. The junction departs from the called germline gene at one end, perhaps through a read error. This chain connects TRBV2 to TRBJ2-5, with TRBD1 matching 10 bases. CDR3 length: 15 amino acids. Germline lookup yields CDR1 SNHLY and CDR2 FYNNEI. The CDR3 nucleotides read TGTGCCAGCAGGATACGACAGGGGGCGCGGGAGACCAAGTACTTC. Its protein is CASRIRQGARETKYF.

In its sample, this clonotype was seen many times. DNA of the CDR3: TGTGCCAGCAGCCTGACAGGGGTGTCAGGAAACACCATATATTTT. Translating gives CASSLTGVSGNTIYF. V gene TRBV7-2 combines with J gene TRBJ1-3, with 8 bases aligning to TRBD1. This CDR3 spans 15 amino acids. Germline CDR1 is SGHTA and CDR2 is FQGNSA. Trimming cost V 5 bases and J 4 bases; bases outside gene matches: 7.

This clonotype was counted ten times or more. This chain connects TRBV24-1 to TRBJ1-1; D ambiguous. V dropped 3 bases and J dropped 10 bases, with 11 bases sitting between them. Germline CDR1 reads KGHDR; CDR2 reads SFDVKD. The CDR3 extends over 12 amino acids. This CDR3 reads CATSDINTGAFF. The DNA for the CDR3 is TGTGCCACCAGTGATATAAACACGGGAGCTTTCTTT.

This clonotype was seen at least ten times. The chain uses TRBV6-2 or TRBV6-3 and TRBJ1-1, with TRBD1 identical over 7 bases. V shed 2 bases and J 0 bases; nucleotides not matched to a gene: 12. The germline V gene encodes CDR1 MNHEY and CDR2 SVGEGT. The CDR3 runs to 18 residues. DNA of the CDR3: TGTGCCAGCAGTTACACAGGGGATCTCCGGTCCATGAACACTGAAGCTTTCTTT. This encodes CASSYTGDLRSMNTEAFF.

The chain links TRBV5-1 to TRBJ2-2; either TRBD1 or TRBD2 may supply D (6 bases each). V lost 0 bases to trimming and J lost 3 bases, with 12 bases between them. The CDR3 loop spans 16 amino acids. Germline V gene sequence: CDR1 SGHRS, CDR2 YFSETQ. DNA of the CDR3: TGCGCCAGCAGCTTGGAAGGGGGGAGCTACACCGGGGAGCTGTTTTTT. Translating gives CASSLEGGSYTGELFF.

This clonotype occurred many times. The V call is TRBV12-3 or TRBV12-4, the J call TRBJ1-1; D is undetermined. The ends were cut back, 5 bases at V and 1 base at J, with 14 bases in the middle. This CDR3 has 15 residues. CDR3 sequence reads: CASSPRRRANTEAFF. The CDR3 DNA reads as TGTGCCAGCAGTCCCCGGCGTAGGGCGAACACTGAAGCTTTCTTT.

The chain is built from TRBV6-5 and TRBJ2-7; 8 nucleotides align to TRBD2. The CDR3 totals 14 residues. J lost 3 bases, V lost 6 bases, and 7 bases had no gene match. Germline V CDR1 and CDR2: MNHEY, SVGAGI. The CDR3 nucleotides are TGTGCCAGCAGCTACGGGGGGGTAAGCTACGAGCAGTACTTC. Amino acids: CASSYGGVSYEQYF.

This clonotype has ten or more counts. The CDR3 loop reads CASSYSAGVNTGELFF. Written as DNA, the CDR3 is TGTGCCAGCAGTTACTCGGCAGGGGTGAACACCGGGGAGCTGTTTTTT. The gene calls are TRBV6-5 and TRBJ2-2, with D possibly TRBD1 on 6 matching bases. The ends were cut back, 0 bases at V and 1 base at J, with 9 bases in the middle. Germline V CDR1 and CDR2: MNHEY, SVGAGI. The CDR3 consists of 16 residues.

This clonotype showed up just a few times. V is TRBV30 and J is TRBJ2-7, with 12 bases that match TRBD1. Unmatched junction bases numbered 6, after V lost 5 bases and J lost 4 bases. Germline V gene sequence: CDR1 GTSNPN, CDR2 SVGIG (reference sequence). This CDR3 is built from 14 residues. CDR3 loop: CAWSPGQGAYEQYF. CDR3 in DNA: TGTGCCTGGTCACCGGGACAGGGGGCTTACGAGCAGTACTTC.

This clonotype has a count of ten or more. The chain links TRBV27 to TRBJ2-5; a weak D match, TRBD1 (5 bases). Looked up from germline, CDR1 is MNHEY and CDR2 is SMNVEV (reference sequence). The V end lost 2 bases, the J end lost 4 bases, and 11 bases lay between the germline ends. The CDR3 is 14 residues long. The CDR3 nucleotides read TGTGCCAGCAGTTTAAGGGGCCGGAGAGAGACCCAGTACTTC. Translating it yields CASSLRGRRETQYF.

This clonotype was recorded many times. The rearrangement joins TRBV24-1 to TRBJ1-2; no definite D call. CDR1 and CDR2 from the germline V gene are KGHDR and SFDVKD. The CDR3 is 14 residues long. V was pared by 1 base and J by 3 bases, with 8 bases between. Here the CDR3 reads CATSDFRSDYGYTF. The CDR3 DNA sequence: TGTGCCACCAGTGATTTCCGGTCGGACTATGGCTACACCTTC.

This clonotype came up many times. The V call is TRBV2, the J call TRBJ2-2, with no clear D. V lost 6 bases and J 0 bases, leaving 5 bases between the germline ends. Per germline, CDR1 SNHLY and CDR2 FYNNEI. This CDR3 has 13 residues. The CDR3 loop reads CASRSTNTGELFF. The CDR3 region has the DNA TGTGCCAGCAGGTCGACGAACACCGGGGAGCTGTTTTTT.

This clonotype was seen ten or more times. The rearrangement joins TRBV7-2 to TRBJ1-1; D remains ambiguous. The CDR3 contains 13 residues. With 2 bases removed from V and 6 bases from J, the gap between germline ends came to 10 bases. Germline V CDR1 and CDR2: SGHTA, FQGNSA. The CDR3 region is CASSLYIDAEAFF. The DNA for the CDR3 is TGTGCCAGCAGCTTATACATAGACGCTGAAGCTTTCTTT.

This clonotype was observed a single time. A much larger clonotype is one base distant, so this may be a read error. V and J are TRBV19 and TRBJ1-1, with D uncertain. The CDR3 extends over 13 amino acids. CDR1 is LNHDA and CDR2 is SQIVND in the germline V gene (reference sequence). CDR3 protein: CPSSRPLSTEAFF. CDR3 DNA: TGTCCCAGTAGTCGACCGTTAAGTACTGAAGCTTTCTTT.

This clonotype was observed at least ten times. The J gene is TRBJ1-1, the V gene TRBV11-2, with D uncertain. The CDR3 is made up of 13 amino acids. V was pared by 2 bases and J by 0 bases, with 4 bases between. Germline CDR1 and CDR2: SGHAT and FQNNGV. CDR3 DNA: TGTGCCAGCAGCTTAAATGTGAACACTGAAGCTTTCTTT. Its protein product is CASSLNVNTEAFF.

V gene TRBV3-1 combines with J gene TRBJ1-3; D is undetermined. V was cut by 4 bases and J by 7 bases, with 14 bases left in between. The CDR3 spans 14 residues. Germline-derived CDR1 and CDR2 are LGHDT and YNNKEL (reference sequence). Here the CDR3 reads CASSPSSLTNTIYF. The CDR3 DNA follows: TGTGCCAGCAGCCCGTCGTCGCTGACGAACACCATATATTTT.

This clonotype was recorded at least ten times. The chain carries TRBV5-1 and TRBJ2-7; D call uncertain. The germline V gene has CDR1 SGHRS and CDR2 YFSETQ. The V gene lost 0 bases and the J gene lost 1 base, with 8 bases spanning the gap. The CDR3 sequence is 14 residues long. The CDR3 bases are TGCGCCAGCAGCTTGGTCACCGATTCCTACGAGCAGTACTTC. This codes for CASSLVTDSYEQYF.

This clonotype was seen at least ten times. In nucleotides, the CDR3 is TGTGCCAGCAGTGAGACAAGCGGGGCCAACGTCCTGACTTTC. Translating it yields CASSETSGANVLTF. V is TRBV6-1 and J is TRBJ2-6; D ambiguous. CDR1 is MNHNS, CDR2 SASEGT, per germline. The germline V and J ends were trimmed by 3 bases and 4 bases, with 7 bases remaining between them. The CDR3 runs to 14 residues.

Concerning this clonotype itself: Likely a read error: the CDR3 ends without its conserved phenylalanine or tryptophan. J is TRBJ1-2 and V is TRBV11-2; D not certain. Germline-derived CDR1 and CDR2 are SGHAT and FQNNGV. V was trimmed by 3 bases and J by 10 bases, leaving 15 bases between them. CDR3 length: 13 residues. CDR3: CASSFSSSSDYTL. Here the CDR3 DNA reads TGTGCCAGCAGCTTCTCTTCTTCAAGTGACTACACCCTC.

This chain uses TRBV4-1 with TRBJ1-5; D not resolved. V lost 1 base and J lost 4, with 11 bases in between. The CDR3 runs 15 residues. CDR1 and CDR2 (germline): MGHRA, YSYEKL. In DNA, the CDR3 is TGCGCCAGCAGCCAAGGGTTGTCAGAAAATCAGCCCCAGCATTTT. Its translation: CASSQGLSENQPQHF.

The sample holds many counts of this clonotype. V and J are TRBV27 and TRBJ1-2; the D gene is possibly TRBD1 (6 bases). Germline lookup yields CDR1 MNHEY and CDR2 SMNVEV (reference sequence). The CDR3 has 18 residues. Trimming removed 1 base at V and 4 bases at J, with 22 bases between. The CDR3 region has the DNA TGTGCCAGCAGTTTATACCGTACTGGACAGCCGCCATCCTATGGCTACACCTTC. This encodes CASSLYRTGQPPSYGYTF.

The J gene is TRBJ2-7, the V gene TRBV18, with 13 nucleotides matching TRBD2. Unmatched junction bases numbered 4, after V lost 2 bases and J lost 0 bases. This CDR3 has 17 amino acids. Germline V gives CDR1 KGHSH, CDR2 LQKENI. In DNA form, the CDR3 reads TGTGCCAGCTCACCAAACGGACTAGCGGGGGCCTCCTACGAGCAGTACTTC. Translated, it gives CASSPNGLAGASYEQYF. Full variable domain (rest looked up from reference TRBV18 and TRBJ2-7): NAGVMQNPRHLVRRRGQEARLRCSPMKGHSHVYWYRQLPEEGLKFMVYLQKENIIDESGMPKERFSAEFPKEGPSILRIQQVVRGDSAAYFCASSPNGLAGASYEQYFGPGTRLTVT.

The J gene is TRBJ2-7, the V gene TRBV27; 7 bases match TRBD1. Per the germline V gene, CDR1 is MNHEY and CDR2 is SMNVEV (reference sequence). The V and J ends lost 3 bases and 5 bases, in that order; junction bases with no gene match: 7. This CDR3 spans 14 amino acids. CDR3 DNA: TGTGCCAGCAGTTTCCTAGACAGGGTTCACGAGCAGTACTTC. This sequence encodes CASSFLDRVHEQYF.

This clonotype occurred a few times. A read error is possible here, since a much larger clone lies one base away. This rearrangement joins TRBV15 to TRBJ1-1; D remains ambiguous. Germline-derived CDR1 and CDR2 are LNHNV and YYDKDF (reference sequence). The CDR3 sequence is 16 residues long. The CDR3 DNA sequence: TGTGCCACCAGCAGAGTCCGCAACCACCTCAACACTGAAGCTTGCTTT. As protein: CATSRVRNHLNTEACF.

This clonotype was seen at least ten times. The V gene is TRBV24-1, the J gene TRBJ1-1, with D possibly being TRBD1 (6 bases). CDR1 and CDR2 from the germline V gene are KGHDR and SFDVKD. This CDR3 has 14 residues. The V gene lost 4 bases and the J gene lost 3 bases, with 11 bases spanning the gap. CDR3 amino acids: CATSDSDRDTEAFF. CDR3 coding DNA: TGTGCCACCAGTGACTCGGACAGAGACACTGAAGCTTTCTTT.

This clonotype has at least ten counts. The J gene is TRBJ2-2, the V gene TRBV29-1; the match to TRBD1 covers 7 bases. V gave up 4 bases and J gave up 3 bases; unmatched junction bases: 8. Germline V CDR1 and CDR2: SQVTM, ANQGSEA. The CDR3 contains 15 residues. CDR3 sequence (DNA): TGCAGCGTTGGAGGTGGGACAGAGGACACCGGGGAGCTGTTTTTT. The encoded protein is CSVGGGTEDTGELFF.

This clonotype was recorded many times. The CDR3 DNA reads TGTGCCAGCAGCGAATCAGGTAGAGGAATCTACGAGCAGTACTTC. It specifies CASSESGRGIYEQYF. The V gene is TRBV9, the J gene TRBJ2-7; D is unresolved. Trimming took off 3 bases at V and 3 bases at J, with 16 bases between the two ends. Germline CDR1 is SGDLS and CDR2 is YYNGEE. The length of the CDR3 is 15 residues.

This clonotype was found many times. V usage is TRBV7-6 and J usage is TRBJ2-2; D is undetermined. The germline V gene has CDR1 SGHVS and CDR2 FNYEAQ. Trimming shortened V by 4 bases and J by 6 bases, and 9 bases separated the two germline ends. The CDR3 runs 13 residues. CDR3: CASSSHEAGELFF. The CDR3 DNA reads as TGTGCCAGCAGCTCCCACGAGGCCGGGGAGCTGTTTTTT.

This clonotype was detected ten times or more. The chain couples TRBV30 to TRBJ1-2; D gene unclear. Germline CDR1 and CDR2: GTSNPN and SVGIG (reference sequence). This CDR3 contains 14 residues. V was clipped by 4 bases and J by 2 bases, with 14 bases between them. CDR3 protein: CAWNPQRLNYGYTF. The CDR3 DNA reads TGTGCCTGGAACCCACAGCGATTAAACTATGGCTACACCTTC. Supplemented by reference TRBV30 and TRBJ1-2, the full variable domain reads SQTIHQWPATLVQPVGSPLSLECTVEGTSNPNLYWYRQAAGRGLQLLFYSVGIGQISSEVPQNLSASRPQDRQFILSSKKLLLSDSGFYLCAWNPQRLNYGYTFGSGTRLTVV.

There are a few counts of this clonotype. The chain couples TRBV12-3 or TRBV12-4 to TRBJ2-5; 12 bases are a match to TRBD1. J gave up 5 bases and V 7 bases, and 5 bases lay outside the gene matches. The CDR3 covers 14 residues. CDR3 protein: CASNPGQGAETQYF. CDR3 nucleotide sequence: TGTGCCAGCAATCCGGGACAGGGGGCCGAGACCCAGTACTTC.

This clonotype was counted many times. This chain joins TRBV12-3 or TRBV12-4 and TRBJ1-5; D is undetermined. The V gene lost 5 bases and the J gene lost 6 bases, with 8 bases spanning the gap. CDR3 length: 12 amino acids. The CDR3 sequence is CASSLRVQPQHF. The CDR3 DNA follows: TGTGCCAGCAGTCTCCGGGTTCAGCCCCAGCATTTT.